Listed here are 23 T cell receptor beta chains from one sample, sequenced in a study of cytomegalovirus exposure and HLA in healthy donors. Sequencing was performed with immunoSEQ multiplex PCR; in TCRdb, only in-frame clones are kept and a portion is missing. The sample shows 110,000 or so clones, approximately 88% of them seen only once. The sample taken for sequencing was PBMCs. All receptors come from a man aged 18 to 35 in good health and CMV-seronegative.

V is TRBV5-1 and J is TRBJ2-5, with D hard to call. The V gene's germline CDR1 is SGHRS and CDR2 YFSETQ. The CDR3 sequence is 14 residues long. Trimming removed 2 bases at V and 3 bases at J, with 11 bases between. The CDR3, as DNA: TGCGCCAGCAGCTTCGTCCTGGGCGAAGAGACCCAGTACTTC. Protein product: CASSFVLGEETQYF.

This clone was found once. The rearrangement joins TRBV30 to TRBJ1-1; the match to TRBD1 covers 7 bases. This CDR3 is 11 amino acids long. V lost 3 bases and J lost 7; bases outside the gene matches: 2. Germline CDR1 is GTSNPN and CDR2 is SVGIG (reference sequence). The CDR3 here is CAWRGQIEAFF. CDR3 nucleotides: TGTGCCTGGAGGGGACAGATTGAAGCTTTCTTT.

This sequence joins TRBV18 and TRBJ2-1; 7 bases match TRBD2. CDR3 size: 14 residues. Germline V gene sequence: CDR1 KGHSH, CDR2 LQKENI. The V segment lost 1 base and the J segment 7 bases; nucleotides outside the gene matches: 4. CDR3 coding DNA: TGTGCCAGCTCACCACTTGGACTAGGAAATGAGCAGTTCTTC. Amino acids: CASSPLGLGNEQFF.

This rearrangement joins TRBV6-5 to TRBJ1-5, with 8 bases identical to TRBD1. The CDR3 length is 14 residues. Germline loops: CDR1 MNHEY, CDR2 SVGAGI. The junction had 5 bases not matched to a gene; V was cut back by 6 bases and J by 4 bases. CDR3 region: CASRSDRVNQPQHF. CDR3 coding DNA: TGTGCCAGCAGGTCGGACAGGGTTAATCAGCCCCAGCATTTT.

V gene TRBV5-1 combines with J gene TRBJ2-1; the D gene is possibly TRBD2 (6 bases). V gave up 4 bases and J gave up 7 bases, with 18 bases separating them. Germline values: CDR1 SGHRS, CDR2 YFSETQ. This CDR3 is built from 15 residues. The CDR3 DNA reads as TGCGCCAGCAGCACGGAGGGAGGCGGTTGGAATGAGCAGTTCTTC. It is translated as CASSTEGGGWNEQFF.

This clone has only a few counts. V gene TRBV19 combines with J gene TRBJ1-2; D not resolved. CDR3 size: 12 residues. Between the trimmed V and J ends, which lost 0 bases and 8 bases, there was a span of 7 bases. Germline V gene sequence: CDR1 LNHDA, CDR2 SQIVND (reference sequence). The CDR3 region is CASSIDSRGYTF. The CDR3 DNA reads as TGTGCCAGTAGTATAGACTCGCGGGGCTACACCTTC.

This chain links TRBV4-1 with TRBJ2-1, with D perhaps matching TRBD1 (6 bases). The CDR3 has 13 amino acids. The V end lost 5 bases, the J end lost 5 bases, and 10 bases lay between the germline ends. The germline gives CDR1 MGHRA, CDR2 YSYEKL. The CDR3 DNA sequence: TGCGCCAGCAGCACACAGGGCCACAATGAGCAGTTCTTC. It yields the protein CASSTQGHNEQFF.

This chain joins TRBV28 and TRBJ1-3; D not resolved. Germline assignment: CDR1 MDHEN and CDR2 SYDVKM. V was cut by 2 bases and J by 0 bases, with 11 bases left in between. This CDR3 has 16 amino acids. CDR3 DNA sequence: TGTGCCAGCAGTTTAGCGGGTGGGGACTCTGGAAACACCATATATTTT. Its protein product is CASSLAGGDSGNTIYF.

This clone was seen a single time. The J gene is TRBJ2-1, the V gene TRBV10-1, with 7 bases that match TRBD1. This CDR3 is built from 16 residues. Germline V lookup: CDR1 WNHNN, CDR2 SYGVQD (reference sequence). V gave up 0 bases and J gave up 3 bases; unmatched junction bases: 5. The CDR3 is CASSESKGALYNEQFF. Written as DNA, the CDR3 is TGCGCCAGCAGTGAGTCGAAGGGGGCTCTCTACAATGAGCAGTTCTTC.

J is TRBJ2-5 and V is TRBV5-1; possible D gene TRBD2, 6 bases. In germline, CDR1 is SGHRS, CDR2 YFSETQ. The CDR3 runs to 16 residues. Trimming stripped 0 bases from V and 0 bases from J, with 12 bases between. DNA for the CDR3: TGCGCCAGCAGCTTGGTTTTAGCGGCGAACCAAGAGACCCAGTACTTC. Translated, it gives CASSLVLAANQETQYF.

The V gene is TRBV9, the J gene TRBJ1-1; D gene uncertain. The CDR3 extends over 15 amino acids. Trimming took off 4 bases at V and 1 base at J, with 14 bases between the two ends. Germline CDR1 reads SGDLS; CDR2 reads YYNGEE. The CDR3 DNA reads as TGTGCCAGCAGCCCCTCAGAGGGAAAGAACACTGAAGCTTTCTTT. Translation: CASSPSEGKNTEAFF.

The V gene is TRBV18, the J gene TRBJ1-5; 7 bases agree with TRBD1. The CDR3 totals 13 residues. The J segment lost 4 bases and the V segment lost 4 bases, leaving 1 base of the junction unmatched. Germline CDR1 KGHSH, CDR2 LQKENI. The DNA of the CDR3 is TGTGCCAGCTCACTACAGGGGAATCAGCCCCAGCATTTT. This sequence encodes CASSLQGNQPQHF.

CDR3 sequence (DNA): TGTGCCAGCAGCCGGAGGACAGCGGGAAACACCATATATTTT. Its protein product is CASSRRTAGNTIYF. The chain is built from TRBV11-3 and TRBJ1-3; D possibly corresponds to TRBD1 (6 bases). Between the trimmed V and J ends, which lost 5 bases and 4 bases, there was a span of 12 bases. In germline, CDR1 is SGHNT, CDR2 YENEEA. This CDR3 spans 14 amino acids.

DNA for the CDR3: TGTGCCAGCAGTGGCCGGAGACAGGATGGCTCCTACGAGCAGTACTTC. Translation: CASSGRRQDGSYEQYF. This chain joins TRBV2 and TRBJ2-7; maybe TRBD1 (6 bases). The CDR3 covers 16 residues. Trimming stripped 4 bases from V and 0 bases from J, with 16 bases between. Germline assignment: CDR1 SNHLY and CDR2 FYNNEI.

This chain links TRBV7-2 with TRBJ2-5, with no clear D. Germline V CDR1 and CDR2: SGHTA, FQGNSA. V was clipped by 1 base and J by 5 bases, with 5 bases between them. This CDR3 comprises 12 residues. DNA for the CDR3: TGTGCCAGCAGCTTAGTGTCGGAGACCCAGTACTTC. Translated: CASSLVSETQYF.

J is TRBJ2-5 and V is TRBV7-9; 9 bases are a match to TRBD2. With V trimmed by 3 bases and J by 4 bases, 9 bases remained unmatched. CDR1 is SEHNR and CDR2 is FQNEAQ in the germline V gene (reference sequence). This CDR3 is 16 amino acids long. Here the CDR3 DNA reads TGTGCCAGCAGCTTGGATAGCGGGGGTCTTAGAGAGACCCAGTACTTC. Its translation is CASSLDSGGLRETQYF.

The chain links TRBV27 to TRBJ2-7; D unclear. V lost 4 bases and J lost 1, with 8 bases in between. The CDR3 totals 13 residues. Germline V lookup: CDR1 MNHEY, CDR2 SMNVEV (reference sequence). Here the CDR3 reads CASSSVGSYEQYF. The CDR3 region has the DNA TGTGCCAGCAGTTCTGTCGGGTCCTACGAGCAGTACTTC.

The count of this clone is one. The V and J genes are TRBV29-1 and TRBJ2-2; D may be TRBD2 (6 bases). Germline CDR1 SQVTM, CDR2 ANQGSEA. The CDR3 has 14 residues. The V end lost 2 bases, the J end lost 6 bases, and 13 bases lay between the germline ends. The CDR3 loop reads CSVERAEGPGELFF. The CDR3 nucleotides read TGCAGCGTTGAAAGGGCGGAGGGGCCCGGGGAGCTGTTTTTT.

The sample holds a few counts of this clone. This chain connects TRBV5-4 to TRBJ2-7; 10 bases line up with TRBD2. There are 17 residues in the CDR3. Trimming at V came to 4 bases and at J to 2 bases, leaving 12 bases not matched to a gene. The germline V gene has CDR1 SGHNT and CDR2 YYREEE (reference sequence). The DNA for the CDR3 is TGTGCCAGCAGCCTCGGGACTAGCGACTTACGAGCCTACGAGCAGTACTTC. Translating gives CASSLGTSDLRAYEQYF. Using reference TRBV5-4 and TRBJ2-7 for the parts outside the CDR3, the full variable domain is ETGVTQSPTHLIKTRGQQVTLRCSSQSGHNTVSWYQQALGQGPQFIFQYYREEENGRGNFPPRFSGLQFPNYSSELNVNALELDDSALYLCASSLGTSDLRAYEQYFGPGTRLTVT.

The chain recombines TRBV9 with TRBJ1-6, with 10 bases matching TRBD1. Trimming at V came to 4 bases and at J to 7 bases, leaving 11 bases not matched to a gene. This CDR3 has 17 amino acids. Looked up from germline, CDR1 is SGDLS and CDR2 is YYNGEE. This CDR3 is CASSHYLGQGENSPLHF. CDR3 bases: TGTGCCAGCAGCCATTATTTAGGACAGGGGGAGAATTCACCCCTCCACTTT.

J is TRBJ1-1 and V is TRBV27; unclear D gene. V dropped 2 bases and J dropped 5 bases, with 24 bases sitting between them. From germline, CDR1 is MNHEY and CDR2 SMNVEV (reference sequence). The CDR3 has 18 residues. CDR3 nucleotides: TGTGCCAGCAGTTTACTGGTCGGAGGTATCGGACTTCTGACTGAAGCTTTCTTT. As protein: CASSLLVGGIGLLTEAFF.

The chain carries TRBV5-1 and TRBJ1-1; D unclear. The germline CDR1 and CDR2 sequences are SGHRS and YFSETQ. The CDR3 is made up of 13 amino acids. V lost 1 base and J lost 3, with 7 bases in between. The CDR3 nucleotides read TGCGCCAGCAGCTTGATTCAGGACACTGAAGCTTTCTTT. Translation: CASSLIQDTEAFF.

V is TRBV5-4 and J is TRBJ2-7, with 10 bases lining up with TRBD1. V shed 4 bases and J 7 bases; nucleotides not matched to a gene: 8. Germline V gene data show CDR1 as SGHNT and CDR2 as YYREEE (reference sequence). This CDR3 contains 14 residues. CDR3 nucleotide sequence: TGTGCCAGCAGCCCCGGACAGGGGGTCGGAGAGCAGTACTTC. This sequence encodes CASSPGQGVGEQYF.